This T cell receptor beta chain emerged from a study of glioma-infiltrating T cells after dendritic cell vaccination. Overall study context: Between 2003 and 2012, patients got autologous tumor lysate-pulsed dendritic cell vaccines. Three intradermal dendritic cell vaccine injections were given every two weeks.

This CDR3 region has 14 residues. Per germline, CDR1 KGHSH and CDR2 LQKENI. J was trimmed by 1 base and V by 2 bases; bases with no gene match: 2. The time point denotes: after dendritic cell vaccination, including at tumor progression/relapse. The method was immunoSEQ multiplex PCR; TCRdb's version includes in-frame clones alone and lacks a portion of them. The sample consists of 75,000 to 85,000 clones, over 75% of them appearing once. The receptor was derived from a human donor with glioblastoma. The V gene is TRBV18, the J gene TRBJ2-7; 7 positions match TRBD1. The source was blood, collected after dendritic cell vaccination. The CDR3 DNA sequence: TGTGCCAGCTCACCAGGGACAGCTTCCTACGAGCAGTACTTC. Translation: CASSPGTASYEQYF.